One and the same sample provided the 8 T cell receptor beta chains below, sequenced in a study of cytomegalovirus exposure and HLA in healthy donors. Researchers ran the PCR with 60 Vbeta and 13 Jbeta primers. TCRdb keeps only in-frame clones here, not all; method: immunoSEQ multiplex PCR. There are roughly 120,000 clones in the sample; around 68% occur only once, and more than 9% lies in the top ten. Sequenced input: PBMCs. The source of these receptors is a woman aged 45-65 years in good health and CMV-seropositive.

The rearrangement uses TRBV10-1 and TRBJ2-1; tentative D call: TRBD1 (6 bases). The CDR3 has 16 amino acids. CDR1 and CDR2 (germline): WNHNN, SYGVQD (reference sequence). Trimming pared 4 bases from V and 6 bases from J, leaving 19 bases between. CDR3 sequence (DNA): TGCGCCAGCAGTGGGGGGCTAAACTACGTACGCAATGAGCAGTTCTTC. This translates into CASSGGLNYVRNEQFF.

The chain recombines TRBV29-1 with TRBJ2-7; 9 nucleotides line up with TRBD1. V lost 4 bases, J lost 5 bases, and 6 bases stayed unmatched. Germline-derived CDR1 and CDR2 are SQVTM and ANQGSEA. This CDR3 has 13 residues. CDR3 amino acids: CSVGNRGLDEQYF. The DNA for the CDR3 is TGCAGCGTTGGGAACAGGGGGCTCGACGAGCAGTACTTC.

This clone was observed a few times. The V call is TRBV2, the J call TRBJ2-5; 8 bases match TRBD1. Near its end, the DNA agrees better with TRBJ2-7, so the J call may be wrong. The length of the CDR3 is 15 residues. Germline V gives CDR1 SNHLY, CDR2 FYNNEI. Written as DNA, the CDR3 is TGTGCCAGCAGTGTTCAGACAGGGGAATTCTACGAGCAGTACTTC. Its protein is CASSVQTGEFYEQYF.

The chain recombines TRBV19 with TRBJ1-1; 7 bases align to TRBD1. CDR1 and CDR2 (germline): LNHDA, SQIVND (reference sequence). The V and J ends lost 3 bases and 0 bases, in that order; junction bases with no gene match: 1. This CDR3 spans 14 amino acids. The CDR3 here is CASSMGQMNTEAFF. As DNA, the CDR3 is TGTGCCAGTAGTATGGGACAGATGAACACTGAAGCTTTCTTT.

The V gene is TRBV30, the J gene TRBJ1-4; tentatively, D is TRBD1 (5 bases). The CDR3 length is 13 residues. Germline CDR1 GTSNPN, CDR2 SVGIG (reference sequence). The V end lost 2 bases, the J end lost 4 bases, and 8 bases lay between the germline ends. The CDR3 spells CAWSWGDNEKLFF. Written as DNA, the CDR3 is TGTGCCTGGAGTTGGGGGGATAATGAAAAACTGTTTTTT.

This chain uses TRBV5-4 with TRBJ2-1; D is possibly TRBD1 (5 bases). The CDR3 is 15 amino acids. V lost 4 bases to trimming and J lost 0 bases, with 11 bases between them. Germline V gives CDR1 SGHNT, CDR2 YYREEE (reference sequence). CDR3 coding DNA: TGTGCCAGCAGCCCGGACATGAGCTCCTACAATGAGCAGTTCTTC. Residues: CASSPDMSSYNEQFF.

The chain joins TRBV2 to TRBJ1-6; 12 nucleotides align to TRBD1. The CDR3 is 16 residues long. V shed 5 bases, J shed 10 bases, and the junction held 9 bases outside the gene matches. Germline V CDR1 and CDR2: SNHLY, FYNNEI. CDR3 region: CASSLGQGASRSPLHF. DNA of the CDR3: TGTGCCAGCAGTTTGGGACAGGGGGCGAGTCGATCACCCCTCCACTTT.

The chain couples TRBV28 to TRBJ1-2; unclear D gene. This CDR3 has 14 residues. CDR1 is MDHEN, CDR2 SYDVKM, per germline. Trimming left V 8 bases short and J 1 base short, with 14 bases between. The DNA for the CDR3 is TGTGCCAGCGGCGCCGTCGGGGATAACTATGGCTACACCTTC. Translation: CASGAVGDNYGYTF.